This passage covers 30 T cell receptor beta chains from one sample sequenced in a study of T cell repertoires in aging, cancer and after chemotherapy. Amplification of TCR beta used genomic DNA extracted from peripheral blood. A mixed TRB-A/B primer pool amplified rearranged TRB by multiplex touch-down PCR. One entry per CDR3 protein results from TCRdb running MiXCR on the multiplex PCR reads. This table holds approximately 20,000 distinct CDR3 sequences, approximately 35% found once. Sequencing used blood. The source is a human donor with a solid tumor.

The gene calls are TRBV6-6 and TRBJ2-1; perhaps TRBD2 as D (5 bases). V lost 6 bases and J 9 bases, leaving 15 bases between the germline ends. Looked up from germline, CDR1 is MNHNY and CDR2 is SVGAGI (reference sequence). The CDR3 loop spans 13 amino acids. The chain's CDR3 is CASSRTRVSEQFF. Written as DNA, the CDR3 is TGTGCCAGCAGCCGTACTAGAGTTAGTGAGCAGTTCTTC.

This chain joins TRBV18 and TRBJ1-1; D is unclear. The germline gives CDR1 KGHSH, CDR2 LQKENI. The CDR3 is 14 residues long. The V end was cut by 8 bases, the J end by 4 bases, with 17 bases between. CDR3 nucleotide sequence: TGTGCCAGCACCAATATGGTTTCGGGCACTGAAGCTTTCTTT. The encoded protein is CASTNMVSGTEAFF.

The table lists this clonotype with a few counts. This chain joins TRBV18 and TRBJ2-1; no definite D call. The CDR3 extends over 16 amino acids. Germline CDR1 KGHSH, CDR2 LQKENI. Trimming stripped 3 bases from V and 0 bases from J, with 12 bases between. CDR3 in amino acids: CASSPPGGSSYNEQFF. Here the CDR3 DNA reads TGTGCCAGCTCACCGCCCGGCGGAAGCTCCTACAATGAGCAGTTCTTC.

As DNA, the CDR3 is TGTGCCAGCAGTGAAGCGCCGACTAATGGCCCCCGGGTAGCCAAAAACATTCAGTACTTC. Its translation: CASSEAPTNGPRVAKNIQYF. The gene calls are TRBV6-1 and TRBJ2-4; D possibly corresponds to TRBD2 (5 bases). Trimming removed 0 bases from V and 0 bases from J, with 21 bases in between. This CDR3 region has 20 residues. From germline, CDR1 is MNHNS and CDR2 SASEGT.

This chain joins TRBV30 and TRBJ2-1, with D tentatively TRBD2 (5 bases). V lost 0 bases to trimming and J lost 9 bases, with 12 bases between them. The CDR3 consists of 13 residues. CDR1 GTSNPN and CDR2 SVGIG come from the germline V gene (reference sequence). The CDR3 nucleotides are TGTGCCTGGAGTGTAGTGGACGGAGGTGAGCAGTTCTTC. Encoded protein: CAWSVVDGGEQFF.

This clonotype is medium-sized. This chain uses TRBV27 with TRBJ2-3; perhaps TRBD1 as D (6 bases). Germline CDR1 MNHEY, CDR2 SMNVEV (reference sequence). Trimming removed 5 bases from V and 1 base from J, with 13 bases in between. This CDR3 region has 15 residues. CDR3 DNA: TGTGCCAGCAGTGACCGGGACATAGGCACAGATACGCAGTATTTT. Amino acids: CASSDRDIGTDTQYF.

This chain uses TRBV18 with TRBJ2-1; D perhaps matches TRBD2 (6 bases). The germline V gene has CDR1 KGHSH and CDR2 LQKENI. The CDR3 runs to 13 residues. V dropped 3 bases and J dropped 3 bases, with 6 bases sitting between them. The CDR3 DNA is TGTGCCAGCTCACCGGGACTCTACAATGAGCAGTTCTTC. It yields the protein CASSPGLYNEQFF.

This clonotype turned up a few times. The chain uses TRBV27 and TRBJ2-4, with D unresolved. Germline V lookup: CDR1 MNHEY, CDR2 SMNVEV (reference sequence). The CDR3 is made up of 10 amino acids. Trimming took 8 bases from V and 9 from J, leaving 8 bases between them. Here the CDR3 DNA reads TGTGCCAGCTCGCCCTGCATTCAGTACTTC. It translates to CASSPCIQYF.

J is TRBJ1-2 and V is TRBV5-8; TRBD1 aligns across 8 bases. The CDR3 runs 14 residues. J was trimmed by 2 bases and V by 2 bases; bases with no gene match: 2. From germline, CDR1 is SGHTS and CDR2 YDEGEE. CDR3 in amino acids: CASSLGTGNYGYTF. As DNA, the CDR3 is TGTGCCAGCAGCTTAGGGACAGGAAACTATGGCTACACCTTC.

A few counts support this clonotype. The V and J genes are TRBV29-1 and TRBJ1-1, with 7 nucleotides matching TRBD1. Germline V gene sequence: CDR1 SQVTM, CDR2 ANQGSEA. The junction had 9 bases not matched to a gene; V was cut back by 6 bases and J by 2 bases. The CDR3 spans 14 residues. CDR3 sequence: CSVATTGTNTEAFF. Written as DNA, the CDR3 is TGCAGCGTAGCTACGACAGGGACAAACACTGAAGCTTTCTTT.

The chain uses TRBV6-5 and TRBJ2-1; the D gene could be TRBD1 or TRBD2 (6 bases each). Germline values: CDR1 MNHEY, CDR2 SVGAGI. The CDR3 is 15 residues long. V was clipped by 7 bases and J by 10 bases, with 23 bases between them. CDR3 protein: CASTLLIRAGGEQFF. CDR3 DNA sequence: TGTGCCAGCACACTTTTAATTAGAGCCGGGGGCGAGCAGTTCTTC.

The chain is built from TRBV7-9 and TRBJ1-6; TRBD1 matches 8 bases. Per germline, CDR1 SEHNR and CDR2 FQNEAQ (reference sequence). The CDR3 contains 14 residues. The V gene end was trimmed by 5 bases and the J gene end by 10 bases; junction bases not matched to a gene: 7. The CDR3 DNA is TGTGCCAGCAGCGCCCCAGGGGGCATCTCACCCCTCCACTTT. This sequence encodes CASSAPGGISPLHF.

In this sample, this clonotype turned up a few times. The gene calls are TRBV5-1 and TRBJ2-5; D remains ambiguous. V lost 3 bases and J lost 5, with 11 bases in between. CDR3 size: 13 residues. CDR1 and CDR2 (germline): SGHRS, YFSETQ. The CDR3 here is CASSWPGSETQYF. DNA for the CDR3: TGCGCCAGCAGCTGGCCCGGGTCGGAGACCCAGTACTTC.

The chain has TRBV5-5 and TRBJ2-3; weak D call: TRBD2 (5 bases). The CDR3 contains 17 residues. The ends were cut back, 1 base at V and 0 bases at J, with 15 bases in the middle. Looked up from germline, CDR1 is SGHKS and CDR2 is YYEKEE (reference sequence). The chain's CDR3 is CASSLSLPGNSTDTQYF. DNA for the CDR3: TGTGCCAGCAGCTTGAGTCTACCGGGAAATAGCACAGATACGCAGTATTTT.

The chain has TRBV19 and TRBJ2-1; TRBD2 is a possible D gene (6 bases). The CDR3 is 12 residues long. Trimming shortened V by 3 bases and J by 10 bases, and 10 bases separated the two germline ends. Looked up from germline, CDR1 is LNHDA and CDR2 is SQIVND (reference sequence). CDR3 region: CASSIRRGEQFF. CDR3 nucleotides: TGTGCCAGTAGTATTAGGAGGGGCGAGCAGTTCTTC.

CDR3 sequence: CASSERGTAGNTIYF. CDR3 sequence (DNA): TGTGCCAGCAGTGAAAGGGGGACCGCCGGAAACACCATATATTTT. The J gene is TRBJ1-3, the V gene TRBV6-1; possible D gene TRBD1, 6 bases. Germline CDR1 MNHNS, CDR2 SASEGT. V shed 2 bases and J shed 4 bases, with 12 bases lying between them. This CDR3 region has 15 residues.

This clonotype is labeled as medium-sized. The chain joins TRBV30 to TRBJ2-2, with D perhaps TRBD2 (6 bases). The germline V gene encodes CDR1 GTSNPN and CDR2 SVGIG (reference sequence). V dropped 4 bases and J dropped 4 bases, with 16 bases sitting between them. The CDR3 runs to 15 residues. In nucleotides, the CDR3 is TGTGCCTGGAAAAGGGACTTCGCCGCCACCGGGGAGCTGTTTTTT. Protein: CAWKRDFAATGELFF.

The rearrangement uses TRBV15 and TRBJ2-3, with a weak D call TRBD1 (6 bases). Per the germline V gene, CDR1 is LNHNV and CDR2 is YYDKDF (reference sequence). Trimming left V 5 bases short and J 2 bases short, with 11 bases between. CDR3 length equals 14 residues. CDR3 in amino acids: CATSERTATDTQYF. The CDR3 region has the DNA TGTGCCACCAGCGAACGGACAGCCACAGATACGCAGTATTTT.

Here the CDR3 reads CASSLSGTSASYEQYF. Written as DNA, the CDR3 is TGTGCCAGCAGTCTCTCCGGGACTAGCGCTTCCTACGAGCAGTACTTC. The chain is built from TRBV27 and TRBJ2-7, with 10 positions matching TRBD2. Germline trimming cut 5 bases from V and 1 base from J; bases unmatched to any gene: 8. Germline V CDR1 and CDR2: MNHEY, SMNVEV (reference sequence). The CDR3 totals 16 residues.

This clonotype has only a few counts. The V gene is TRBV18, the J gene TRBJ1-1, with D maybe TRBD1 (5 bases). This CDR3 has 15 amino acids. Germline CDR1 and CDR2: KGHSH and LQKENI. V shed 1 base and J shed 3 bases, with 12 bases lying between them. Here the CDR3 DNA reads TGTGCCAGCTCACCACTGTCCGGGGGGGACACTGAAGCTTTCTTT. Protein product: CASSPLSGGDTEAFF. Using reference TRBV18 and TRBJ1-1 for the parts outside the CDR3, the full variable domain is NAGVMQNPRHLVRRRGQEARLRCSPMKGHSHVYWYRQLPEEGLKFMVYLQKENIIDESGMPKERFSAEFPKEGPSILRIQQVVRGDSAAYFCASSPLSGGDTEAFFGQGTRLTVV.

This chain connects TRBV13 to TRBJ2-4; 8 nucleotides line up with TRBD2. Germline V gene data show CDR1 as PRHDT and CDR2 as FYEKMQ (reference sequence). Germline trimming cut 4 bases from V and 0 bases from J; bases unmatched to any gene: 11. The CDR3 spans 18 residues. CDR3 nucleotides: TGTGCCAGCAGCTCTCGACTATCGGGAGGGTCAGCCAAAAACATTCAGTACTTC. This translates into CASSSRLSGGSAKNIQYF.

The V and J genes are TRBV4-3 and TRBJ2-7; 8 bases match TRBD2. V shed 0 bases and J 1 base; nucleotides not matched to a gene: 8. CDR3 size: 17 residues. Germline V lookup: CDR1 LGHNA, CDR2 YSLEER. Here the CDR3 DNA reads TGCGCCAGCAGCCAAGATTATGGGACTAGGCCGTCCTACGAGCAGTACTTC. Its protein product is CASSQDYGTRPSYEQYF.

This clonotype was recorded a few times. This sequence joins TRBV6-6 and TRBJ1-4; no clear D. The length of the CDR3 is 15 residues. Trimming cost V 0 bases and J 0 bases, with 5 bases left between them. The germline V gene has CDR1 MNHNY and CDR2 SVGAGI (reference sequence). The CDR3 is CASSYSVATNEKLFF. DNA for the CDR3: TGTGCCAGCAGTTACTCGGTGGCAACTAATGAAAAACTGTTTTTT.

This clonotype was seen only a few times. The rearrangement joins TRBV6-5 to TRBJ2-1; 14 nucleotides match TRBD2. The ends lost 5 bases at V and 2 bases at J; junction bases unmatched: 11. CDR1 is MNHEY, CDR2 SVGAGI, per germline. CDR3 length equals 19 residues. The CDR3 coding sequence is TGTGCCAGCAGTCAGACTAGCGGGAGGGCCCTGGGGCCCTACAATGAGCAGTTCTTC. Amino acids: CASSQTSGRALGPYNEQFF.

The chain carries TRBV27 and TRBJ2-1; D ambiguous. Germline V gene lookup returns CDR1 MNHEY and CDR2 SMNVEV (reference sequence). The CDR3 loop spans 11 amino acids. V shed 3 bases and J shed 7 bases, with 4 bases lying between them. The CDR3 loop reads CASSLWNEQFF. The CDR3 region has the DNA TGTGCCAGCAGTTTGTGGAATGAGCAGTTCTTC.

About this clonotype itself: Without the conserved terminal phenylalanine or tryptophan, this CDR3 likely stems from a read error. The chain recombines TRBV12-3 or TRBV12-4 with TRBJ2-1, with D perhaps TRBD1 or TRBD2 (5 bases each). The V end lost 6 bases, the J end lost 6 bases, and 18 bases lay between the germline ends. The CDR3 length is 15 residues. CDR3: CASRAGTLNPNEQFI. CDR3 sequence (DNA): TGTGCCAGCAGGGCCGGGACCCTTAACCCCAATGAGCAGTTCATC.

Notes on this clonotype: The conserved phenylalanine or tryptophan is not found at the CDR3 terminus, so this likely reflects a read error. It is unclear where the CDR3 begins or ends on the DNA, so no DNA is shown, and the CDR3 is as TCRdb lists it. The chain recombines TRBV7-4 with TRBJ2-7; the table's D call TRBD2 went unverified against the DNA. Germline-derived CDR1 and CDR2 are SGHVT and SQSDAQ. From its first to its last residue, the CDR3 has 16 amino acids. CDR3: CASSPCMEASGGLQRA.

Only a few counts were recorded for this clonotype. The rearrangement uses TRBV6-2 or TRBV6-3 and TRBJ1-1; possible D gene TRBD1, 5 bases. CDR3 length equals 15 residues. CDR1 MNHEY and CDR2 SVGEGT come from the germline V gene. V was cut by 0 bases and J by 5 bases, with 13 bases left in between. The CDR3 sequence: CASSYSAPGGTEAFF. CDR3 nucleotides: TGTGCCAGCAGTTACTCGGCCCCCGGGGGGACTGAAGCTTTCTTT.

The V gene is TRBV6-5, the J gene TRBJ1-1; D may be TRBD1 (6 bases). The CDR3 runs 16 residues. V was pared by 6 bases and J by 0 bases, with 17 bases between. Germline V gene data show CDR1 as MNHEY and CDR2 as SVGAGI. The CDR3: CASRGWGGRMNTEAFF. CDR3 DNA sequence: TGTGCCAGCAGGGGATGGGGGGGGCGAATGAACACTGAAGCTTTCTTT.

The count of this clonotype is one. The rearrangement uses TRBV30 and TRBJ2-5, with no clear D. The CDR3 totals 15 residues. Looked up from germline, CDR1 is GTSNPN and CDR2 is SVGIG (reference sequence). Trimming removed 1 base from V and 0 bases from J, with 12 bases in between. The CDR3 protein is CAWSALGPYQETQYF. The CDR3 DNA follows: TGTGCCTGGAGTGCGCTCGGACCGTACCAAGAGACCCAGTACTTC.